Below, 26 T cell receptor beta chains from the same sample are listed, as sequenced in a study of cytomegalovirus exposure and HLA in healthy donors. The study ran its PCR with 60 Vbeta and 13 Jbeta primers. Clones were read by immunoSEQ multiplex PCR, and TCRdb kept only the in-frame ones, dropping some. This sample carries 75,000 to 80,000 clones, roughly 70% of them seen once, and the ten largest clones take just under 5%. Sequenced: PBMCs. Receptor source: a man in his fifties or sixties in good health and CMV-seropositive.

The chain links TRBV7-9 to TRBJ2-1; 7 bases fit TRBD2. With 5 bases clipped from V and 5 bases from J, the junction kept 15 bases outside the gene matches. Per the germline V gene, CDR1 is SEHNR and CDR2 is FQNEAQ (reference sequence). CDR3 length: 17 residues. The CDR3: CASSLPLRLAPDNEQFF. CDR3 nucleotide sequence: TGTGCCAGCAGCCTACCCCTCCGACTAGCTCCCGACAATGAGCAGTTCTTC.

This clone was detected only a few times. The chain recombines TRBV28 with TRBJ2-7; 9 bases match TRBD2. CDR1 is MDHEN, CDR2 SYDVKM, per germline. Trimming cost V 5 bases and J 0 bases; bases outside gene matches: 8. The CDR3 runs 16 residues. CDR3 region: CASSEPLAGHSYEQYF. In DNA form, the CDR3 reads TGTGCCAGCAGTGAACCTCTAGCGGGACACTCCTACGAGCAGTACTTC.

This clone has a single count. The V gene is TRBV6-1, the J gene TRBJ2-3; 9 nucleotides agree with TRBD2. The V segment lost 4 bases and the J segment 0 bases; nucleotides outside the gene matches: 8. This CDR3 contains 17 residues. The germline gives CDR1 MNHNS, CDR2 SASEGT. CDR3 protein: CASSGRLADTSTDTQYF. The DNA of the CDR3 is TGTGCCAGCAGTGGACGACTAGCGGATACTAGCACAGATACGCAGTATTTT.

The chain uses TRBV30 and TRBJ1-1; TRBD1 is a possible D gene (5 bases). With 3 bases removed from V and 1 base from J, the gap between germline ends came to 9 bases. The germline gives CDR1 GTSNPN, CDR2 SVGIG (reference sequence). This CDR3 is built from 13 residues. The CDR3 region has the DNA TGTGCCTGGAGGCTCGGGGGGAACACTGAAGCTTTCTTT. It is translated as CAWRLGGNTEAFF.

About this clone itself: At one of its ends the junction is not consistent with the germline gene, which may arise from a read error. V gene TRBV7-9 combines with J gene TRBJ2-2; D call uncertain. From germline, CDR1 is SEHNR and CDR2 FQNEAQ (reference sequence). The CDR3 extends over 12 amino acids. In nucleotides, the CDR3 is TGTTCCAGCAGCTTTTATACCGGGGAGCTGTTTTTT. It is translated as CSSSFYTGELFF.

In its sample, this clone was seen a few times. The gene calls are TRBV7-9 and TRBJ2-5; 7 bases are shared with TRBD2. Germline V CDR1 and CDR2: SEHNR, FQNEAQ (reference sequence). This CDR3 spans 15 amino acids. The V and J ends lost 4 bases and 0 bases, in that order; junction bases with no gene match: 5. CDR3 DNA sequence: TGTGCCAGCAGCTCTCCAGGACTAGACCAAGAGACCCAGTACTTC. This codes for CASSSPGLDQETQYF.

This clone was seen a few times. The rearrangement uses TRBV5-1 and TRBJ2-5, with 16 bases identical to TRBD2. Germline V lookup: CDR1 SGHRS, CDR2 YFSETQ. This CDR3 has 20 amino acids. The junction had 10 bases not matched to a gene; V was cut back by 1 base and J by 1 base. As DNA, the CDR3 is TGCGCCAGCAGCTTGACAAGCCCGGGACTAGCGGGAGGGATCCAAGAGACCCAGTACTTC. As protein: CASSLTSPGLAGGIQETQYF. The full variable domain, with the rest looked up from reference TRBV5-1 and TRBJ2-5, is KAGVTQTPRYLIKTRGQQVTLSCSPISGHRSVSWYQQTPGQGLQFLFEYFSETQRNKGNFPGRFSGRQFSNSRSEMNVSTLELGDSALYLCASSLTSPGLAGGIQETQYFGPGTRLLVL.

This clone was observed a few times. V and J are TRBV6-6 and TRBJ1-2, with D unresolved. From germline, CDR1 is MNHNY and CDR2 SVGAGI (reference sequence). The V gene lost 5 bases and the J gene lost 4 bases, with 11 bases spanning the gap. The CDR3 loop spans 13 amino acids. The CDR3, as DNA: TGTGCCAGCAGTCCGGGAATCAGCTATGGCTACACCTTC. The encoded protein is CASSPGISYGYTF.

The V and J genes are TRBV7-2 and TRBJ2-7, with D possibly matching TRBD1 (6 bases). This CDR3 has 16 amino acids. Germline V gene lookup returns CDR1 SGHTA and CDR2 FQGNSA. Trimming pared 0 bases from V and 4 bases from J, leaving 16 bases between. CDR3 sequence: CASSLASGVGDYEQYF. As DNA, the CDR3 is TGTGCCAGCAGCTTAGCGTCAGGGGTCGGAGATTACGAGCAGTACTTC. Drawing the rest from reference TRBV7-2 and TRBJ2-7, the complete variable domain is GAGVSQSPSNKVTEKGKDVELRCDPISGHTALYWYRQSLGQGLEFLIYFQGNSAPDKSGLPSDRFSAERTGGSVSTLTIQRTQQEDSAVYLCASSLASGVGDYEQYFGPGTRLTVT.

The J gene is TRBJ2-3, the V gene TRBV7-3, with TRBD2 as a possible D gene (5 bases). CDR1 and CDR2 (germline): SGHTA, FQGTGA. This CDR3 is built from 18 residues. V dropped 0 bases and J dropped 1 base, with 17 bases sitting between them. The CDR3 is CASSLTYGGAGRTDTQYF. Here the CDR3 DNA reads TGTGCCAGCAGCTTAACGTACGGCGGTGCGGGCCGCACAGATACGCAGTATTTT.

The chain carries TRBV5-5 and TRBJ2-3; D is possibly TRBD1 (6 bases). The germline gives CDR1 SGHKS, CDR2 YYEKEE (reference sequence). Trimming cost V 2 bases and J 3 bases, with 19 bases left between them. This CDR3 has 17 residues. The CDR3 sequence is CASSFTQTGIGTDTQYF. CDR3 DNA sequence: TGTGCCAGCAGCTTTACTCAGACAGGTATAGGGACAGATACGCAGTATTTT.

The genes are TRBV2 and TRBJ2-3; maybe TRBD2 (7 bases). The germline V and J ends were trimmed by 6 bases and 8 bases, with 18 bases remaining between them. Germline V gene data show CDR1 as SNHLY and CDR2 as FYNNEI. The CDR3 is 14 amino acids. Here the CDR3 DNA reads TGTGCCAGCAGGGTTGGGGGGGGCAGTGGTACGCAGTATTTT. This gives the protein CASRVGGGSGTQYF.

The chain combines TRBV19 with TRBJ1-1; D is unresolved. Germline V gene data show CDR1 as LNHDA and CDR2 as SQIVND (reference sequence). V dropped 10 bases and J dropped 1 base, with 19 bases sitting between them. The CDR3 is 15 residues long. The CDR3 DNA reads as TGTGCCACTTCCGAAGAGGGATCGGGGAACACTGAAGCTTTCTTT. Its translation is CATSEEGSGNTEAFF.

The CDR3 loop reads CASSTQDRYNQPQHF. In DNA, the CDR3 is TGTGCCAGCAGTACCCAGGACAGGTACAATCAGCCCCAGCATTTT. The chain links TRBV28 to TRBJ1-5; the match to TRBD1 covers 7 bases. Germline assignment: CDR1 MDHEN and CDR2 SYDVKM. The CDR3 spans 15 residues. Trimming removed 5 bases from V and 3 bases from J; junction bases left unmatched: 7.

Remarks on this clone: This sample includes further DNA sequences coding for the same CDR3. This rearrangement joins TRBV19 to TRBJ1-4; 7 positions agree with TRBD1. J was trimmed by 0 bases and V by 5 bases; bases with no gene match: 3. The CDR3 contains 15 residues. Germline V gene lookup returns CDR1 LNHDA and CDR2 SQIVND (reference sequence). CDR3 loop: CASSPGTATNEKLFF. The CDR3 DNA reads TGTGCCAGTAGTCCAGGGACAGCAACTAATGAAAAACTGTTTTTT.

This clone was observed a handful of times. The chain joins TRBV7-9 to TRBJ1-1; weak D call: TRBD1 (6 bases). This CDR3 has 14 residues. The V gene lost 3 bases and the J gene lost 1 base, with 9 bases spanning the gap. CDR1 and CDR2 (germline): SEHNR, FQNEAQ (reference sequence). CDR3: CASSFGQSNTEAFF. CDR3 DNA: TGTGCCAGCAGCTTTGGACAGTCGAACACTGAAGCTTTCTTT.

This clone was counted a few times. The rearrangement uses TRBV30 and TRBJ2-3, with a tentative D call TRBD1 (5 bases). Looked up from germline, CDR1 is GTSNPN and CDR2 is SVGIG (reference sequence). V lost 4 bases and J lost 0, with 8 bases in between. The CDR3 is made up of 13 amino acids. The CDR3 here is CAWTPGSTDTQYF. CDR3 nucleotides: TGTGCCTGGACGCCAGGGAGCACAGATACGCAGTATTTT.

V and J are TRBV21-1 and TRBJ1-3; TRBD1, the D gene given by the table, was not confirmed from the DNA. TRBV21-1 counts as a pseudogene. This CDR3 has 15 residues. The CDR3, as DNA: TGTGCCAGCAGCATGGACAGCCTCTCAGGAAACACCATATATTTT. Translation: CASSMDSLSGNTIYF.

The chain employs TRBV14 and TRBJ1-2, with a possible D match to TRBD1 (6 bases). The CDR3 length is 15 residues. V was pared by 1 base and J by 4 bases, with 13 bases between. Germline V gives CDR1 SGHDN, CDR2 FVKESK. The CDR3 protein is CASSQGLGQGYGYTF. CDR3 DNA sequence: TGTGCCAGCAGCCAAGGACTGGGACAAGGCTATGGCTACACCTTC.

Regarding this clone: Other nucleotide sequences from this sample produce the same CDR3. The J gene is TRBJ2-1, the V gene TRBV9, with D maybe TRBD2 (7 bases). From germline, CDR1 is SGDLS and CDR2 YYNGEE. This CDR3 comprises 14 residues. V lost 0 bases and J 7 bases, leaving 11 bases between the germline ends. CDR3 DNA sequence: TGTGCCAGCAGCGTAGCCGGGGGGCCTAATGAGCAGTTCTTC. It specifies CASSVAGGPNEQFF.

This clone occurred once. The chain links TRBV15 to TRBJ1-2; D gene unclear. With 0 bases removed from V and 2 bases from J, the gap between germline ends came to 7 bases. This CDR3 spans 14 amino acids. Per germline, CDR1 LNHNV and CDR2 YYDKDF (reference sequence). The CDR3 here is CATSRDRSNYGYTF. CDR3 DNA: TGTGCCACCAGCAGAGATCGGTCAAACTATGGCTACACCTTC.

A note on this clone: This same CDR3 is encoded by further DNA sequences in the sample. The V call is TRBV9, the J call TRBJ1-1; D is unclear. V lost 4 bases and J lost 4, with 5 bases in between. Germline-derived CDR1 and CDR2 are SGDLS and YYNGEE. The CDR3 length is 11 residues. The DNA of the CDR3 is TGTGCCAGCAGCCGGGGCACTGAAGCTTTCTTT. It specifies CASSRGTEAFF.

V is TRBV18 and J is TRBJ1-4; the D gene is possibly TRBD1 (5 bases). CDR3 length: 14 amino acids. V shed 3 bases and J shed 7 bases, with 12 bases lying between them. The germline V gene encodes CDR1 KGHSH and CDR2 LQKENI. The CDR3 nucleotides read TGTGCCAGCTCACCTTTCGGGGGTTTTGAAAAACTGTTTTTT. It is translated as CASSPFGGFEKLFF.

This chain joins TRBV7-2 and TRBJ2-2, with TRBD2 matching 7 bases. In germline, CDR1 is SGHTA, CDR2 FQGNSA. V shed 5 bases and J 2 bases; nucleotides not matched to a gene: 5. The CDR3 is made up of 15 amino acids. Here the CDR3 reads CASSQAGRNTGELFF. In DNA, the CDR3 is TGTGCCAGCAGCCAAGCGGGGAGAAACACCGGGGAGCTGTTTTTT. Drawing the rest from reference TRBV7-2 and TRBJ2-2, the complete variable domain is GAGVSQSPSNKVTEKGKDVELRCDPISGHTALYWYRQSLGQGLEFLIYFQGNSAPDKSGLPSDRFSAERTGGSVSTLTIQRTQQEDSAVYLCASSQAGRNTGELFFGEGSRLTVL.

This chain joins TRBV11-2 and TRBJ2-5, with D tentatively TRBD2 (7 bases). The CDR3 loop spans 14 amino acids. Germline CDR1 reads SGHAT; CDR2 reads FQNNGV. V was pared by 6 bases and J by 4 bases, with 15 bases between. The CDR3 sequence is CASSSQGGGETQYF. The CDR3 DNA reads as TGTGCCAGCAGTTCACAGGGAGGGGGAGAGACCCAGTACTTC.

V gene TRBV13 combines with J gene TRBJ2-7, with 16 bases that match TRBD2. CDR1 and CDR2 (germline): PRHDT, FYEKMQ (reference sequence). The CDR3 totals 17 residues. Losses at the gene ends were 5 bases for V and 4 bases for J; bases not matched to a gene: 8. CDR3 nucleotide sequence: TGTGCCAGCAGCCTGGGACTAGCGGGAGGGCTCCGTTACGAGCAGTACTTC. Its protein is CASSLGLAGGLRYEQYF.